This T cell receptor beta chain was captured by sequencing in a study of CXCR3-negative and CXCR3-positive naive CD8 T cells. Points from the study as a whole: CXCR3-negative and CXCR3-positive naive cells shared comparable TRBV-TRBJ usage, but memory cells did not. Similarly elevated diversity marked both naive subsets, with memory CD8+ cells showing far lower diversity. Greater hydrophobicity was found in TRB CDR3s of CXCR3-positive naive cells than of CXCR3-negative naive cells.

As to this clonotype: The target antigen is unknown.

Triplicate sorting captured about 300,000 cells each from every CD8+ T cell subset. Libraries were UMI-labeled 5' RACE TRB cDNA. Reprocessing the 5' RACE reads, TCRdb reports a single entry for every CDR3 protein and omits DNA. In all, the sample yields approximately 88,000 distinct CDR3 sequences. Per germline, CDR1 MDHEN and CDR2 SYDVKM. The CDR3 sequence is 13 residues long. The chain couples TRBV28 to TRBJ2-7; without DNA, the TCRdb call of TRBD1 cannot be checked. The receptor was isolated from a human donor in good health. Some clones in this sample may be carry-over from other donors' samples. Sequencing was done on a sample of naive CXCR3+ CD8+ T cells from blood. Subset denoted: CD45RO-CCR7+CD27+CD95- naive CD8+ T cells expressing CXCR3 (TNR3+). CDR3 in amino acids: CASSFTQPGEQYF.